The following is a TCR beta chain sequence with its context. Antigen specificity is unknown. After removal of 1 base from V and 3 bases from J, the junction contained 7 bases not matched to a gene. The CDR3 has 15 residues. Germline CDR1 is DFQATT and CDR2 is SNEGSKA (reference sequence). These data come from a study of blood T cells in healthy people across ages. Primed by a sample-barcoded 5' primer and a J-beta primer mix, a second PCR proceeded for 7 to 11 cycles. Every individual sample yielded 2.5 million or more paired-end reads (each containing CDR3). Each CDR3 protein gets one entry after TCRdb re-called the 5' RACE reads with MiXCR. This table holds some 550,000 distinct CDR3 sequences, 40% to 55% found once. Study conclusions and caveats: In long-lived donors, naive CD4+ cell counts and diversity exceeded those of aged donors.

The TCR originated in a man older than 75 in good health. The specimen sequenced was blood. The V gene is TRBV20-1, the J gene TRBJ2-3; 7 nucleotides line up with TRBD2. CDR3 sequence: CSARAPGEGTDTQYF. The CDR3, as DNA: TGCAGTGCTAGAGCCCCGGGGGAGGGGACAGATACGCAGTATTTT.